This T cell receptor (beta chain) was obtained from a study of cytomegalovirus exposure and HLA in healthy donors. This clone was recorded once. With 60 Vbeta and 13 Jbeta primers, the PCR was carried out. TCRdb's copy holds only in-frame clones and misses some; the assay was immunoSEQ multiplex PCR. The data hold roughly 110,000 clones, with 67% observed a single time. CDR3 size: 14 residues. The V end was cut by 4 bases, the J end by 1 base, with 10 bases between. The germline V gene has CDR1 MGHDK and CDR2 SYGVNS. This rearrangement joins TRBV25-1 to TRBJ1-2; no clear D. The TCR was taken from a man aged 18 to 30 in good health and CMV-seropositive. Sequencing was done on a sample of PBMCs. CDR3 bases: TGTGCCAGCAGTGCCCCCCATGTTAACTATGGCTACACCTTC. Its translation is CASSAPHVNYGYTF.